The TCR beta chain under discussion was sequenced for a study of shared clonotypes between healthy human individuals. Study-wide results and limits: Sharing across a handful of donors was seen in 4.5% to 6.5% of naive CD4 clonotypes.

Concerning this clone itself: Its antigen is currently unknown.

CDR1 is MRHNA, CDR2 SNTAGT, per germline. This CDR3 has 14 residues. The trim removed 4 bases at V and 2 bases at J, leaving 1 base unmatched. Among the donors, all were Caucasian adults who lived in Nashville, Tennessee. Method: immunoSEQ multiplex PCR; TCRdb's copy keeps in-frame clones and lacks some. The sample has roughly 2.5 million clones, 90% to 95% seen once; the top ten hold around 0.14%. The chain couples TRBV6-4 to TRBJ1-2; 10 positions agree with TRBD1. The sequencing input was naive CD4+ T cells sorted from blood. Subset defined: CD45RA+ positively selected. This sequence was found in a man aged 18-30 years in good health. CDR3 nucleotide sequence: TGTGCCAGCAGTGCGGGACAGGGGAACTATGGCTACACCTTC. Its translation is CASSAGQGNYGYTF.